Described below is a single T cell receptor (beta chain) sequence and its context. The data stem from a study of technical replicates of blood from a few donors. CDR3 size: 16 residues. Germline V gives CDR1 SGHNT, CDR2 YYREEE (reference sequence). J was trimmed by 4 bases and V by 5 bases; bases with no gene match: 12. Generated by immunoSEQ multiplex PCR, the TCRdb table keeps only in-frame clones and is missing some. The sample lists tens of thousands of clones; approximately 94% were seen once. The sample was T cells isolated from PBMCs. The sequence came from a human donor in good health. The chain has TRBV5-4 and TRBJ2-3, with TRBD1 matching 8 bases. CDR3 coding DNA: TGTGCCAGCAGTGGCGGGCCAGGGGGCGAAGCAGATACGCAGTATTTT. As protein: CASSGGPGGEADTQYF.